Listed below are T cell receptor beta chains from one sample, sequenced in a study of cytomegalovirus exposure and HLA in healthy donors. Using immunoSEQ multiplex PCR, the repertoire was profiled, and TCRdb retains in-frame clones only, with some absent. The top ten clones hold over 2.5% of a sample with over 110,000 clones, approximately 83% of them seen once. What was sequenced was PBMCs. The receptors shown here come from a male donor in good health and CMV-seronegative. Both conserved end residues are part of each CDR3. The D gene is left open where the match is weak. The size of a clone is reported for some rows only, either as once, few or many, or as a class for expanded clones.

V gene: TRBV19
clone size: .
J gene: TRBJ2-7
D gene: .
CDR3 protein: CASSPWGGGYEQYF
CDR3 DNA: TGTGCCAGTAGCCCCTGGGGAGGCGGCTACGAGCAGTACTTC

V gene: TRBV30
clone size: once
J gene: TRBJ1-2
D gene: .
CDR3 protein: CAWGLGSGYTF
CDR3 DNA: TGTGCCTGGGGTCTCGGGAGTGGCTACACCTTC

V gene: TRBV4-3
clone size: once
J gene: TRBJ1-2
D gene: .
CDR3 protein: CASSPGDSDYYGYTF
CDR3 DNA: TGCGCCAGCAGCCCCGGAGACAGCGATTACTATGGCTACACCTTC

V gene: TRBV19
clone size: .
J gene: TRBJ2-1
D gene: TRBD1
CDR3 protein: CASSIATRGPYNEQFF
CDR3 DNA: TGTGCCAGTAGTATAGCAACCAGGGGGCCGTACAATGAGCAGTTCTTC

V gene: TRBV6-5
clone size: .
J gene: TRBJ2-7
D gene: .
CDR3 protein: CASSYVLRDWQYEQYF
CDR3 DNA: TGTGCCAGCAGTTACGTTCTCCGGGACTGGCAATACGAGCAGTACTTC

V gene: TRBV13
clone size: .
J gene: TRBJ2-6
D gene: TRBD2
CDR3 protein: CASSLGGVEANVLTF
CDR3 DNA: TGTGCCAGCAGCTTGGGGGGGGTGGAGGCCAACGTCCTGACTTTC

V gene: TRBV15
clone size: once
J gene: TRBJ2-5
D gene: .
CDR3 protein: CATSTLQEFLETQYF
CDR3 DNA: TGTGCCACCAGCACTTTACAGGAGTTTTTAGAGACCCAGTACTTC

V gene: TRBV28
clone size: .
J gene: TRBJ2-1
D gene: TRBD2
CDR3 protein: CASRILAGDYNEQFF
CDR3 DNA: TGTGCCAGCAGAATCCTAGCGGGAGACTACAATGAGCAGTTCTTC

V gene: TRBV2
clone size: .
J gene: TRBJ1-2
D gene: TRBD1
CDR3 protein: CASDREGDGYTF
CDR3 DNA: TGTGCCAGCGACAGGGAAGGGGATGGCTACACCTTC

V gene: TRBV14
clone size: .
J gene: TRBJ1-2
D gene: .
CDR3 protein: CASSVTGRGYIF
CDR3 DNA: TGTGCCAGCAGCGTCACAGGGAGAGGCTACATCTTC

V gene: TRBV30
clone size: .
J gene: TRBJ2-7
D gene: .
CDR3 protein: CAWTGAPGEQYF
CDR3 DNA: TGTGCCTGGACTGGGGCCCCAGGCGAGCAGTACTTC

V gene: TRBV5-6
clone size: .
J gene: TRBJ2-3
D gene: .
CDR3 protein: CASSLPRERTDTQYF
CDR3 DNA: TGTGCCAGCAGCTTGCCCAGGGAACGGACAGATACGCAGTATTTT

V gene: TRBV28
clone size: .
J gene: TRBJ2-7
D gene: TRBD1
CDR3 protein: CASTQTTGGYEQYF
CDR3 DNA: TGTGCCAGCACACAAACCACAGGGGGCTACGAGCAGTACTTC

V gene: TRBV27
clone size: once
J gene: TRBJ2-7
D gene: TRBD1
CDR3 protein: CASSPGTGNEQYF
CDR3 DNA: TGTGCCAGCAGTCCCGGGACAGGGAACGAGCAGTACTTC

V gene: TRBV11-3
clone size: .
J gene: TRBJ2-1
D gene: .
CDR3 protein: CASSWRGVPPYNEQFF
CDR3 DNA: TGTGCCAGCAGCTGGCGGGGAGTGCCCCCGTACAATGAGCAGTTCTTC

V gene: TRBV7-6
clone size: once
J gene: TRBJ2-2
D gene: .
CDR3 protein: CASRPGTFTGELFF
CDR3 DNA: TGTGCCAGCAGGCCCGGGACTTTCACCGGGGAGCTGTTTTTT

V gene: TRBV29-1
clone size: .
J gene: TRBJ1-2
D gene: TRBD1
CDR3 protein: CSVLQGAGYTF
CDR3 DNA: TGCAGCGTTTTACAGGGGGCTGGCTACACCTTC

V gene: TRBV18
clone size: .
J gene: TRBJ2-5
D gene: TRBD1
CDR3 protein: CASSLLPGQGFQETQYF
CDR3 DNA: TGTGCCAGCTCACTATTGCCGGGACAGGGGTTCCAAGAGACCCAGTACTTC

V gene: TRBV5-1
clone size: .
J gene: TRBJ2-7
D gene: TRBD2
CDR3 protein: CASSAGLTYEQYF
CDR3 DNA: TGCGCCAGCAGCGCGGGACTAACCTACGAGCAGTACTTC

V gene: TRBV28
clone size: .
J gene: TRBJ1-2
D gene: .
CDR3 protein: CASRDSRGGYGYTF
CDR3 DNA: TGTGCCAGCAGGGATTCCCGTGGAGGGTATGGCTACACCTTC

V gene: TRBV27
clone size: .
J gene: TRBJ1-1
D gene: .
CDR3 protein: CASGQLNTEAFF
CDR3 DNA: TGTGCCAGCGGACAGTTGAACACTGAAGCTTTCTTT

V gene: TRBV2
clone size: .
J gene: TRBJ2-7
D gene: TRBD1
CDR3 protein: CASRGTDEQYF
CDR3 DNA: TGTGCCAGCAGGGGGACAGACGAGCAGTACTTC

V gene: TRBV20-1
clone size: .
J gene: TRBJ1-1
D gene: .
CDR3 protein: CSARRSNEAFF
CDR3 DNA: TGCAGTGCTAGGAGAAGTAATGAAGCTTTCTTT